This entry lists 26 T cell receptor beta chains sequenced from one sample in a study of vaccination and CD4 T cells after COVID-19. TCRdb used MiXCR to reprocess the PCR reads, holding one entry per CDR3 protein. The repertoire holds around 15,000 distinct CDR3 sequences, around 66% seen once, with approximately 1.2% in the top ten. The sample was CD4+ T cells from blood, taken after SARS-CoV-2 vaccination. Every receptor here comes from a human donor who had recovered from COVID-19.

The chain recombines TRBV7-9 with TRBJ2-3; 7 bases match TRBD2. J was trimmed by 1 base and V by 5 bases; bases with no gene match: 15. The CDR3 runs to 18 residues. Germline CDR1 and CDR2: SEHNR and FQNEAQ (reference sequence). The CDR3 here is CASSQSPGGGRGTDTQYF. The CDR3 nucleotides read TGTGCCAGCAGCCAGAGTCCCGGGGGAGGGAGGGGCACAGATACGCAGTATTTT.

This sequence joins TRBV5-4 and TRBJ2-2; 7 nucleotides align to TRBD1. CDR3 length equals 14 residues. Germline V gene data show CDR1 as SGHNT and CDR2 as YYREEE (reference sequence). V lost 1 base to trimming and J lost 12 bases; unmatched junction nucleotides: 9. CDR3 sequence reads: CASSLRTGPGQLFF. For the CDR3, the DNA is TGTGCCAGCAGCTTGCGGACAGGACCGGGGCAGCTGTTTTTT.

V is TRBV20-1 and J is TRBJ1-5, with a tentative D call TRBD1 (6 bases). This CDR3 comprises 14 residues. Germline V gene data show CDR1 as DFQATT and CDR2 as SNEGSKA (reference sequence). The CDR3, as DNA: TGCGGTATACAGGGAGTGTTCGGAAATCAGCCCCAGCATTTT. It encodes CGIQGVFGNQPQHF.

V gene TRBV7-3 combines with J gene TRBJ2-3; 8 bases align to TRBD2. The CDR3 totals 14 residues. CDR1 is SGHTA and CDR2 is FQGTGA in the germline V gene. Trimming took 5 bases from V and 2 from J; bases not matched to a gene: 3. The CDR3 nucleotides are TGTGCCAGCAGCGCACTAGCGGCCACAGATACGCAGTATTTT. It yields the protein CASSALAATDTQYF. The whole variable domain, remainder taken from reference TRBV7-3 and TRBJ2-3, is GAGVSQTPSNKVTEKGKYVELRCDPISGHTALYWYRQSLGQGPEFLIYFQGTGAADDSGLPNDRFFAVRPEGSVSTLKIQRTERGDSAVYLCASSALAATDTQYFGPGTRLTVL.

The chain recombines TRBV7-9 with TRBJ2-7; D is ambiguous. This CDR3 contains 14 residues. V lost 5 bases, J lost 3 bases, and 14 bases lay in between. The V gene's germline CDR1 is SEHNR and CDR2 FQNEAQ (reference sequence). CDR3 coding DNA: TGTGCCAGCAGCCAGTTTTCGGGCGACTACGAGCAGTACTTC. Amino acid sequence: CASSQFSGDYEQYF.

CDR3 sequence (DNA): TGTGCCACCAGCAGATTCTCATGGACAGAGTCCTACGAGCAGTACTTC. Amino acid sequence: CATSRFSWTESYEQYF. This sequence joins TRBV15 and TRBJ2-7, with a weak D call TRBD1 (6 bases). This CDR3 spans 16 amino acids. Per the germline V gene, CDR1 is LNHNV and CDR2 is YYDKDF (reference sequence). The V gene lost 2 bases and the J gene lost 1 base, with 15 bases spanning the gap.

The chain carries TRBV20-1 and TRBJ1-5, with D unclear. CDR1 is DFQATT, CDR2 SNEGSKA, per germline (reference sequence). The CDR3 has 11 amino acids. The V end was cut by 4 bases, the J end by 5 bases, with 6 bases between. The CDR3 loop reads CSAMADQPQHF. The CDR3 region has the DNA TGCAGTGCTATGGCGGATCAGCCCCAGCATTTT.

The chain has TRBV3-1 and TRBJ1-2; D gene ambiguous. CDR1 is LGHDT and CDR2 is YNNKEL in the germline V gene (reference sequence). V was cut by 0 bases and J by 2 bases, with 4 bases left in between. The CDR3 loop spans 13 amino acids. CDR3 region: CASSQDRNYGYTF. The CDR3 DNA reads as TGTGCCAGCAGCCAAGACAGGAACTATGGCTACACCTTC. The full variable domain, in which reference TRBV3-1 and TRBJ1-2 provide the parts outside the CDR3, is DTAVSQTPKYLVTQMGNDKSIKCEQNLGHDTMYWYKQDSKKFLKIMFSYNNKELIINETVPNRFSPKSPDKAHLNLHINSLELGDSAVYFCASSQDRNYGYTFGSGTRLTVV.

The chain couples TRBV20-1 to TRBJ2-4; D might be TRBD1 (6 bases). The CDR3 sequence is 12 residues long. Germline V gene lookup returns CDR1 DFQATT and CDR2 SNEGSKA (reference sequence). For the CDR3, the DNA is TGCACCTCCAGGGGCCGTGAAAACATTCAGTACTTC. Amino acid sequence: CTSRGRENIQYF.

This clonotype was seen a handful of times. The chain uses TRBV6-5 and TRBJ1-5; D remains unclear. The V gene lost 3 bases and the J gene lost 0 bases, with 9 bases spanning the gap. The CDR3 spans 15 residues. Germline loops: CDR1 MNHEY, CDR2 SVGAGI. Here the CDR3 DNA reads TGTGCCAGCAGTTATATAGACTCTAGCAATCAGCCCCAGCATTTT. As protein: CASSYIDSSNQPQHF.

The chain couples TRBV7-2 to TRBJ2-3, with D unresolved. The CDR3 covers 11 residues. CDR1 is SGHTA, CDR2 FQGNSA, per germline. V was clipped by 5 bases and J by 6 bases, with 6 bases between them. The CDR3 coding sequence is TGTGCCAGCAGCGTATTGGATACGCAGTATTTT. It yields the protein CASSVLDTQYF.

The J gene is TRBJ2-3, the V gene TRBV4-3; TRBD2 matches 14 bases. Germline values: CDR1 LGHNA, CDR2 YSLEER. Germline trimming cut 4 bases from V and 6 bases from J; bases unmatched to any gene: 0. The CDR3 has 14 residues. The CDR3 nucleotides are TGCGCCAGCAGCCGACTAGCGGGAGGGGATACGCAGTATTTT. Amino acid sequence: CASSRLAGGDTQYF.

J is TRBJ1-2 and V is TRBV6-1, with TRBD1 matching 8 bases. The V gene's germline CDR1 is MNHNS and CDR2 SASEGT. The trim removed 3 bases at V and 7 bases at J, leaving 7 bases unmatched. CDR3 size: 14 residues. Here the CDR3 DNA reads TGTGCCAGCAGTGAGCCGGACAGGGTGTCTGGCTACACCTTC. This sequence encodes CASSEPDRVSGYTF.

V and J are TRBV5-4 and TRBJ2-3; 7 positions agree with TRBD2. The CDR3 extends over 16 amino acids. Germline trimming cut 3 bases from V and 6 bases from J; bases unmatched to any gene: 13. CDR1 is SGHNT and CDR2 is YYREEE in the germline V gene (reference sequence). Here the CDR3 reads CASSSPGRAGMDTQYF. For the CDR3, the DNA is TGTGCCAGCAGCTCCCCGGGGAGGGCCGGGATGGATACGCAGTATTTT.

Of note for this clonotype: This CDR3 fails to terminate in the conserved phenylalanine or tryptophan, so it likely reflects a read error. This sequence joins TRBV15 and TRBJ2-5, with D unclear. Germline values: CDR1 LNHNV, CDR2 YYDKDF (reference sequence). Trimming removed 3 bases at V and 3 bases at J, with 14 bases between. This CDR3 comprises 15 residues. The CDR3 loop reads CATSRVGRTEETQYY. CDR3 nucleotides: TGTGCCACCAGCAGGGTGGGCAGAACAGAAGAGACCCAGTACTAC.

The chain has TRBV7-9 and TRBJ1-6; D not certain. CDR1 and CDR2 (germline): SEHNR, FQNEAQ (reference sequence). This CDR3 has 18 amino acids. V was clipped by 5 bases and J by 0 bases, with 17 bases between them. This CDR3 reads CASSPQSGSGSYNSPLHF. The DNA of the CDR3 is TGTGCCAGCAGCCCCCAATCGGGGTCGGGCTCCTATAATTCACCCCTCCACTTT.

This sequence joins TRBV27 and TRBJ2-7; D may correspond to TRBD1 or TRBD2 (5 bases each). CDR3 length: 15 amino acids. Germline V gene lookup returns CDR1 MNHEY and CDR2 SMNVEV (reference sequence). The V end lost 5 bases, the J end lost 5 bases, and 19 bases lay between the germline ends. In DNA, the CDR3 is TGTGCCAGCAGTGAGGGGACCCTCCGCGTGAACGAGCAGTACTTC. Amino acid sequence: CASSEGTLRVNEQYF.

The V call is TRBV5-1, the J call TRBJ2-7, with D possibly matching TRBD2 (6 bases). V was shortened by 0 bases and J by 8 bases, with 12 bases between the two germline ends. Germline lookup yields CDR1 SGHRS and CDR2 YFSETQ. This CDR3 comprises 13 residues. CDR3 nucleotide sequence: TGCGCCAGCAGCTTGGTGGGACTTTCCCAGCAGTACTTC. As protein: CASSLVGLSQQYF.

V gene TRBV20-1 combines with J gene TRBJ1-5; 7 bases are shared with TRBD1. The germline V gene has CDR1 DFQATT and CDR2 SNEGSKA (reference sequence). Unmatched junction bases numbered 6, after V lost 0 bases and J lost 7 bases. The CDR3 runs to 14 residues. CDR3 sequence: CSARDPTGIQPQHF. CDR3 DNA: TGCAGTGCTAGAGACCCGACAGGGATACAGCCCCAGCATTTT.

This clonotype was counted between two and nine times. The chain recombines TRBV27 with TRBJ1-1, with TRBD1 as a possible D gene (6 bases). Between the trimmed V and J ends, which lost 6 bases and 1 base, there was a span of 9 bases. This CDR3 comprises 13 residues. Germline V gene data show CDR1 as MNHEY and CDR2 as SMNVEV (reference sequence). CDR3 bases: TGTGCCAGCAGGCGACAGGAGAACACTGAAGCTTTCTTT. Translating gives CASRRQENTEAFF.

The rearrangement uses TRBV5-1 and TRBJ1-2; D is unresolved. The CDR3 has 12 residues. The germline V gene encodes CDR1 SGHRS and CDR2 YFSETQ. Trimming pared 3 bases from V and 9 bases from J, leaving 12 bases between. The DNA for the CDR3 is TGCGCCAGCAGCTCCGGCCACCGGAGCTACACCTTC. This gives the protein CASSSGHRSYTF.

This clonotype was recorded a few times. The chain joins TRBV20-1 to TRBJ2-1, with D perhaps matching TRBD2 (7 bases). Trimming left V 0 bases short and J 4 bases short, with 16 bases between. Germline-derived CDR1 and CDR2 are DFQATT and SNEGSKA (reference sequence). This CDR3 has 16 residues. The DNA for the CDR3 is TGCAGTGCTAGAGACTGGGGGCGGGAGAAGTACAATGAGCAGTTCTTC. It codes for CSARDWGREKYNEQFF.

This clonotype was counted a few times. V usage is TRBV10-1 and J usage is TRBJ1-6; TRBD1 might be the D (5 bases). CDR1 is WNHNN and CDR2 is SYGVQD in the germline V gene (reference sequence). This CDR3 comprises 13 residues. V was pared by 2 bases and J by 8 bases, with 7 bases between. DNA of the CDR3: TGCGCCAGCAGTGAGCGAGGGGATTCACCCCTCCACTTT. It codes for CASSERGDSPLHF.

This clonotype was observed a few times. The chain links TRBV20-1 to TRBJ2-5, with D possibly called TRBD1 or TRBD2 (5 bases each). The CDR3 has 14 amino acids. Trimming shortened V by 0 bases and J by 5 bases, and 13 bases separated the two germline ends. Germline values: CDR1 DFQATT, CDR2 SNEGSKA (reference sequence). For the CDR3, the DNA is TGCAGTGCTAGAGATAGTATTTGGGGGGAGACCCAGTACTTC. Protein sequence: CSARDSIWGETQYF.

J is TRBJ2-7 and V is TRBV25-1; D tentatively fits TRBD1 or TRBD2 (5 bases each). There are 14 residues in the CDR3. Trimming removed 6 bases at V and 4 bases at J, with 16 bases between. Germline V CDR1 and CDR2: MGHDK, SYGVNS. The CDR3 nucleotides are TGTGCCAGCAGGTCCGGGGCAAGAGGGTACGAGCAGTACTTC. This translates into CASRSGARGYEQYF.

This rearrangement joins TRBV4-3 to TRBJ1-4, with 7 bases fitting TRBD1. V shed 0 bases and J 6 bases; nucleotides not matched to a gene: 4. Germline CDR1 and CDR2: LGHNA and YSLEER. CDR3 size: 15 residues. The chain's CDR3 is CASSQETRGYEKLFF. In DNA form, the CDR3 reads TGCGCCAGCAGCCAAGAAACCAGGGGGTATGAAAAACTGTTTTTT.